Included here is one T cell receptor (beta chain) sequence, with context. The antigen remains unidentified. The data derive from a study of CD4+ T cells in melanoma. General study points: Diverse differentiation states were reported for melanoma neoantigen-specific CD4+ T cells.

V shed 0 bases and J shed 4 bases, with 11 bases lying between them. The CDR3 runs 15 residues. Germline V lookup: CDR1 SGHDT, CDR2 YYEEEE. Sequencing was performed with immunoSEQ multiplex PCR; in TCRdb, only in-frame clones are kept and a portion is missing. The sample carries about 18,000 clones, 81% recorded once. Material: cells from a culture (not recorded whether cultured in vitro). This TCR derives from a human donor with melanoma. The chain combines TRBV5-6 with TRBJ1-5, with D maybe TRBD1 (5 bases). CDR3 sequence (DNA): TGTGCCAGCAGCTTGGGTGCGGGGGGGAATCAGCCCCAGCATTTT. This gives the protein CASSLGAGGNQPQHF.